Below are 3 T cell receptor beta chains sequenced from a single sample in a study of T cells after yellow fever vaccination. MiXCR, applied by TCRdb to the 5' RACE reads, yields one record per CDR3 protein. The table lists about 260,000 distinct CDR3 sequences, around 5.3% of them singletons. The sample consisted of CD4+ T cells sorted from PBMCs, taken on the day of the yellow fever booster vaccination. Every receptor here comes from a man between 18 and 35 years old who received the YFV17D yellow fever vaccine.

This clonotype has more than one count but fewer than ten. One end of the junction is discordant with germline, which a read error may explain. V usage is TRBV6-1 and J usage is TRBJ2-4, with TRBD1 matching 8 bases. Germline CDR1 is MNHNS and CDR2 is SASEGT. This CDR3 spans 14 amino acids. This CDR3 reads CASREGQGMNIQYF. CDR3 nucleotide sequence: TGTGCCAGCAGGGAAGGACAGGGCATGAACATTCAGTACTTC.

This rearrangement joins TRBV5-4 to TRBJ2-5; tentatively, D is TRBD2 (5 bases). Germline V lookup: CDR1 SGHNT, CDR2 YYREEE (reference sequence). The V end was cut by 0 bases, the J end by 3 bases, with 18 bases between. The CDR3 covers 17 residues. The CDR3 here is CASSLGRTRSREETQYF. The CDR3 DNA reads as TGTGCCAGCAGCTTGGGCCGAACTAGGTCGAGAGAAGAGACCCAGTACTTC. Full variable domain (rest looked up from reference TRBV5-4 and TRBJ2-5): ETGVTQSPTHLIKTRGQQVTLRCSSQSGHNTVSWYQQALGQGPQFIFQYYREEENGRGNFPPRFSGLQFPNYSSELNVNALELDDSALYLCASSLGRTRSREETQYFGPGTRLLVL.

This clonotype has ten or more counts. J is TRBJ1-1 and V is TRBV6-5; D perhaps matches TRBD1 (5 bases). CDR3 length: 14 amino acids. V was clipped by 2 bases and J by 11 bases, with 18 bases between them. CDR1 is MNHEY and CDR2 is SVGAGI in the germline V gene. The CDR3 is CASSYRPVGVSAFF. The CDR3 bases are TGTGCCAGCAGTTACCGGCCTGTGGGGGTGAGTGCTTTCTTT.